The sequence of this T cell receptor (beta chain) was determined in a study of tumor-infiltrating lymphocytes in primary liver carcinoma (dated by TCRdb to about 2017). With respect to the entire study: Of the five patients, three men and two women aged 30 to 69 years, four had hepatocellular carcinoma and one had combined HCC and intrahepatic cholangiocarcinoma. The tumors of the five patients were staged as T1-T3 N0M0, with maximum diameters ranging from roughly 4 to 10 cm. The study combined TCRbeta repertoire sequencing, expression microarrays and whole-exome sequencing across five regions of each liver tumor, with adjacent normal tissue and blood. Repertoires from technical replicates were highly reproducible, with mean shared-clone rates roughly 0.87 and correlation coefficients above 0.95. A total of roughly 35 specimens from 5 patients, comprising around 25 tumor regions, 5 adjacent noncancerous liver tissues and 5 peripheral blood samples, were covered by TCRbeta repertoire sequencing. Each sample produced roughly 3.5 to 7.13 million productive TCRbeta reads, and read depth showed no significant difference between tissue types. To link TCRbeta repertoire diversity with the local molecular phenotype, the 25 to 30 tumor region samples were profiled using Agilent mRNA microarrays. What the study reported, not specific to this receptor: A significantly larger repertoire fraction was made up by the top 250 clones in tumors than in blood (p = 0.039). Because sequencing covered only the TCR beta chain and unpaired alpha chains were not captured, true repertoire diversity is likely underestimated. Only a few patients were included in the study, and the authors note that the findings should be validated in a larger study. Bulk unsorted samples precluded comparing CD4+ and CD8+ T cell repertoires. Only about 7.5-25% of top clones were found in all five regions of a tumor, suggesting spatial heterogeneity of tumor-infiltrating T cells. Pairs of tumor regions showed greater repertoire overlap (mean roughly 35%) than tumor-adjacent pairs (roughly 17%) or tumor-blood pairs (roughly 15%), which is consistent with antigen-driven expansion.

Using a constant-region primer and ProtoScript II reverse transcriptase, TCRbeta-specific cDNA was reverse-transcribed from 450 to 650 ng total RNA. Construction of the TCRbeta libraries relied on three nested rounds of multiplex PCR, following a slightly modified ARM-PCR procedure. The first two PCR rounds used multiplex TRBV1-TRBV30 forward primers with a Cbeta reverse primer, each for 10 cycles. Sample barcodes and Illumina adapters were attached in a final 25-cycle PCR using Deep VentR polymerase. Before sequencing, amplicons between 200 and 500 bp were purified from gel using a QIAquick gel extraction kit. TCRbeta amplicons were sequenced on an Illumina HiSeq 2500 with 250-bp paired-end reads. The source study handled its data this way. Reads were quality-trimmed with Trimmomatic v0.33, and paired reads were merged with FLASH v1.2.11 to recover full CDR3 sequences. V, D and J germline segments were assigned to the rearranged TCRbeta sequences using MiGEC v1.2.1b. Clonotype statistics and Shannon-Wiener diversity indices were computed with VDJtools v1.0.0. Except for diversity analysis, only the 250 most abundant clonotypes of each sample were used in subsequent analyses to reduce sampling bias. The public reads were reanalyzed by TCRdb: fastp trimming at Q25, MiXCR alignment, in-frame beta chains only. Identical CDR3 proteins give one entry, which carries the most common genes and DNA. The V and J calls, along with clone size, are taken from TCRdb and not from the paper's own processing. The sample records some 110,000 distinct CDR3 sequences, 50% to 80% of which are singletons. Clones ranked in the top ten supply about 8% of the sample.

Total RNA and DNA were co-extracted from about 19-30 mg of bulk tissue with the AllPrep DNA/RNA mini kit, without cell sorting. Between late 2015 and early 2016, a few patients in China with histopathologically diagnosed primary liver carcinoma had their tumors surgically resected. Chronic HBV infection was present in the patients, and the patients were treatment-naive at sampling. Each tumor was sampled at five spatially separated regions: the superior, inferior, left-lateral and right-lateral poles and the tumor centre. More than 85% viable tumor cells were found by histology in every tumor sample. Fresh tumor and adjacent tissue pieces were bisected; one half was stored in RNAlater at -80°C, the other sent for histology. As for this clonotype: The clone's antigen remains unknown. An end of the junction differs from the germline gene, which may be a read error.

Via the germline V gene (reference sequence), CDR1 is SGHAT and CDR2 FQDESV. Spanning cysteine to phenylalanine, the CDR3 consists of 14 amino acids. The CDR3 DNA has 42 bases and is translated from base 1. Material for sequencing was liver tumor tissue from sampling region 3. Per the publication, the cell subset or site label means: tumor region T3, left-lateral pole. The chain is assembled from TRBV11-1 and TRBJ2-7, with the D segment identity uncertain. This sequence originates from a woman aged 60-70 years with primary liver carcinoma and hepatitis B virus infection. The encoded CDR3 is CVSSLWAISYEQYF. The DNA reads TGTGTCAGCAGCCTTTGGGCGATCTCCTACGAGCAGTACTTC.